This T cell receptor beta chain originates from a study of OX40 agonist ivuxolimab in advanced cancers. Study results and limitations: At 0.1 to 3.0 mg/kg and by week 6, clonal expansion occurred in CD4+ and CD8+ blood T cells.

Germline V CDR1 and CDR2: KGHSH, LQKENI. V lost 3 bases to trimming and J lost 2 bases; unmatched junction nucleotides: 4. This CDR3 has 15 residues. With respect to this clone: Its matching antigen is unknown. The sample carries other DNA sequences with the same CDR3.

TCRdb's table, derived via immunoSEQ multiplex PCR, lists solely in-frame clones and lacks some. The sample holds tens of thousands of clones, about 91% seen once. This sequence originates from an adult with an advanced solid tumor such as melanoma, head and neck, liver or kidney cancer. This chain uses TRBV18 with TRBJ2-5; 9 bases are shared with TRBD2. Sequences were derived from CD4+ or CD8+ T cells sorted from blood, sampled in a trial of the OX40 agonist ivuxolimab. CDR3 amino acids: CASSPLAGNQETQYF. The CDR3 region has the DNA TGTGCCAGCTCACCTCTAGCGGGGAATCAAGAGACCCAGTACTTC.